This T cell receptor beta chain came from a study of identical twins. TCRdb fed the 5' RACE reads into MiXCR, producing one record per CDR3 protein. The sample yields approximately 550,000 distinct CDR3 sequences, approximately 20% seen once. The CDR3 has 13 residues. With 3 bases removed from V and 7 bases from J, the gap between germline ends came to 13 bases. Germline V gene lookup returns CDR1 MNHNS and CDR2 SASEGT. These records were also assigned to another study, of yellow fever vaccine responses in identical twins.

The receptor was derived from a woman between 18 and 30 years old in good health. V gene TRBV6-1 combines with J gene TRBJ2-7, with D maybe TRBD2 (6 bases). Sequenced: CD4+ T cells sorted from blood. The DNA for the CDR3 is TGTGCCAGCAGTGATCGCGGGGACGGGGAGCAGTACGTC. Protein product: CASSDRGDGEQYV.